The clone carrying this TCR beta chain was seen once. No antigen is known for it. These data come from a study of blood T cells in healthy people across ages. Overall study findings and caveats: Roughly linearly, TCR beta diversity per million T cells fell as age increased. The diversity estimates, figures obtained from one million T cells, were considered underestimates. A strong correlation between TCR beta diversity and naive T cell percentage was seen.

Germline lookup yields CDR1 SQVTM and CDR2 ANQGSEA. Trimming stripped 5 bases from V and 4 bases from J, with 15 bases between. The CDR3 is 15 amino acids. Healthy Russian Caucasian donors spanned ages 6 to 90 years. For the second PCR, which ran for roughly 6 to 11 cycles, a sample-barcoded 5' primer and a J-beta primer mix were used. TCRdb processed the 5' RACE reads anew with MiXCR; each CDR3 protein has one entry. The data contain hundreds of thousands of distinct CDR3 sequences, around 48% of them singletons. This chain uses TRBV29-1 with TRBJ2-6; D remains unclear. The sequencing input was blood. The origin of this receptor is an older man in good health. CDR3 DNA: TGCAGCGTTAGAGCGAGAGGTTCGGGGGCCAACGTCCTGACTTTC. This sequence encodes CSVRARGSGANVLTF.